The text below deals with one TCR beta chain. The CDR3 totals 13 residues. Trimming cost V 6 bases and J 4 bases, with 12 bases left between them. CDR1 and CDR2 (germline): MNHEY, SVGAGI. Amplification used 60 Vbeta primers and 13 Jbeta primers. Profiled with immunoSEQ multiplex PCR; TCRdb holds only in-frame clones, not every one. The sample contains 150,000 to 200,000 clones, around 80% of which appear only once. These data are taken from a study of cytomegalovirus exposure and HLA in healthy donors. This chain joins TRBV6-5 and TRBJ1-1; D is uncertain. Sequencing was done on a sample of PBMCs. This clonotype was sampled from a man aged 45 to 65 in good health and CMV-seropositive. This CDR3 reads CASSPGGGTEAFF. DNA for the CDR3: TGTGCCAGCAGCCCAGGAGGAGGCACTGAAGCTTTCTTT.